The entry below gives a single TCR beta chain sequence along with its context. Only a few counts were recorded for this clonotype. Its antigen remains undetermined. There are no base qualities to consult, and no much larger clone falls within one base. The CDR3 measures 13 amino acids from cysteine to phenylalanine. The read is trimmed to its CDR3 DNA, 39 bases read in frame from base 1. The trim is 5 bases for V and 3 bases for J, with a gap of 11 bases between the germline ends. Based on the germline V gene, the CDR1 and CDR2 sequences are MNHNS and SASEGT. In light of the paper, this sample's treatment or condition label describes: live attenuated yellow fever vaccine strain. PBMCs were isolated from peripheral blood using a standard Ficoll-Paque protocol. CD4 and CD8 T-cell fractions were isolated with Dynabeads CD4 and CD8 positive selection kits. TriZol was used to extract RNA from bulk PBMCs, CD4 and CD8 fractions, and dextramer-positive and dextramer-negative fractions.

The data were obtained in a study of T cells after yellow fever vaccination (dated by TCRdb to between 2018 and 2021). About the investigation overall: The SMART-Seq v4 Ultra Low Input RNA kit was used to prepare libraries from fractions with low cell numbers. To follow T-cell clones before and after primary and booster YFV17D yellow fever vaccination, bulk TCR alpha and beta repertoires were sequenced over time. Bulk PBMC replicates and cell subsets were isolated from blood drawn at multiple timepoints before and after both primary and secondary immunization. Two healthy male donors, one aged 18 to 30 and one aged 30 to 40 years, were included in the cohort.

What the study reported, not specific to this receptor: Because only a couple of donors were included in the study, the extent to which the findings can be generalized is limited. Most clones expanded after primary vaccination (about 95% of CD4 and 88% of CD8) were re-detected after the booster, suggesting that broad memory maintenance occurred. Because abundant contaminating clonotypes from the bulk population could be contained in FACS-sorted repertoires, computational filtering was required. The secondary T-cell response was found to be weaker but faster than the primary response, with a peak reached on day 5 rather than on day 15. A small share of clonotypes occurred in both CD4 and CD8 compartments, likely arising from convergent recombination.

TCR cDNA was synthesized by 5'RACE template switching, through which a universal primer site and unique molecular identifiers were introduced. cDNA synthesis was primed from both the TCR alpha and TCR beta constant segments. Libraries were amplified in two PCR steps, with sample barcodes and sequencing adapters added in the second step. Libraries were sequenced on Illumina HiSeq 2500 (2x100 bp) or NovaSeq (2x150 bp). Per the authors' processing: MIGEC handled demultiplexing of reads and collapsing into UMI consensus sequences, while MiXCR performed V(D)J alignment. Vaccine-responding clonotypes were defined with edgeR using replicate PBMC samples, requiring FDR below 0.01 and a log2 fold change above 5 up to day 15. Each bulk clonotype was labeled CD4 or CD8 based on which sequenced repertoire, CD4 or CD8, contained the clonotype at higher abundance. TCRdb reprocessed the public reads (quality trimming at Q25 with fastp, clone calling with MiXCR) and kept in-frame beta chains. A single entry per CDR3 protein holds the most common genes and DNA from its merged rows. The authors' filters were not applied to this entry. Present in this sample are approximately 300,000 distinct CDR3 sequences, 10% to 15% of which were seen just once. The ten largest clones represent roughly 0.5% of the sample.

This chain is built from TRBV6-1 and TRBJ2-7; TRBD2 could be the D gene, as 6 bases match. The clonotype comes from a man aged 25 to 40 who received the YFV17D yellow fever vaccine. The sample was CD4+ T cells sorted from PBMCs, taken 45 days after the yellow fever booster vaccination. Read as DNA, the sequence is TGTGCCAGCAGTCCGGGACTTCACTACGAGCAGTACTTC. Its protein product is CASSPGLHYEQYF.